Listed here is a single T cell receptor beta chain. A much larger clone differs from this one at a single base, so this may be a read error. TCRdb used MiXCR to reprocess the multiplex PCR reads, holding one entry per CDR3 protein. This sample has about 300,000 distinct CDR3 sequences, with 30% to 35% found just once. This specimen belongs to a study of breast tumors, draining lymph nodes, adjacent tissues. Samples came from axillary lymph nodes draining the breast cancer. This TCR was sampled from a female donor with breast cancer. Some clones in this sample may be carry-over from other donors' samples. Sequences were obtained from axillary lymph node tissue.

Here the CDR3 reads CASSYRGGRSYELYF. The CDR3 DNA reads as TGTGCCAGCAGCTATAGGGGGGGACGGTCCTACGAGCTGTACTTC. J is TRBJ2-7 and V is TRBV11-3, with D tentatively TRBD2 (7 bases). Germline-derived CDR1 and CDR2 are SGHNT and YENEEA. The CDR3 runs 15 residues. Together with reference TRBV11-3 and TRBJ2-7, the CDR3 gives the full variable domain: EAGVVQSPRYKIIEKKQPVAFWCNPISGHNTLYWYLQNLGQGPELLIRYENEEAVDDSQLPKDRFSAERLKGVDSTLKIQPAELGDSAVYLCASSYRGGRSYELYFGPGTRLTVT.